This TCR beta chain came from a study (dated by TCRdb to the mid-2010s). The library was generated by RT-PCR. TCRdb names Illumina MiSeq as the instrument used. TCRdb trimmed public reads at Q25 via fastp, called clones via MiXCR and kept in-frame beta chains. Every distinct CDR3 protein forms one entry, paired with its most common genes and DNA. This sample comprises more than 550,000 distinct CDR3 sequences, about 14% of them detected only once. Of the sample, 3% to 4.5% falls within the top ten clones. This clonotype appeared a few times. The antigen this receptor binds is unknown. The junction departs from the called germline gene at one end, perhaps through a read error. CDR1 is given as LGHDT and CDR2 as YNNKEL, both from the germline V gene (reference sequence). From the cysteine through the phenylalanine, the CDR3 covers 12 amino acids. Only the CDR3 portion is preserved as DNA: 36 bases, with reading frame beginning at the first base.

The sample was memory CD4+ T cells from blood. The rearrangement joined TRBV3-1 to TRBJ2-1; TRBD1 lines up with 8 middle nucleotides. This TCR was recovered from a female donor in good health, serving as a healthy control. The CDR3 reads CASSQDLTGAVF. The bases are TGTGCCAGCAGCCAAGATCTGACAGGGGCGGTCTTC.